This T cell receptor (beta chain) was sequenced in a study of blood T cell repertoires in COVID-19. At the level of the study: PBMCs, B-cell-depleted T cells, or T cells provided the cDNA or gDNA that made up the material.

V was cut by 3 bases and J by 5 bases, with 10 bases left in between. The CDR3 spans 13 residues. TCRdb's table, derived via immunoSEQ multiplex PCR, lists solely in-frame clones and lacks some. The data show just over 650,000 clones, over 80% seen once. Sequencing input: peripheral blood. The chain recombines TRBV12-3 or TRBV12-4 with TRBJ1-2; possibly TRBD1 for D (5 bases). This clonotype was obtained from a woman under 30 with acute or convalescent COVID-19. The CDR3 spells CASSLGGEYGYTF. The CDR3 region has the DNA TGTGCCAGCAGTTTGGGAGGGGAGTATGGCTACACCTTC.